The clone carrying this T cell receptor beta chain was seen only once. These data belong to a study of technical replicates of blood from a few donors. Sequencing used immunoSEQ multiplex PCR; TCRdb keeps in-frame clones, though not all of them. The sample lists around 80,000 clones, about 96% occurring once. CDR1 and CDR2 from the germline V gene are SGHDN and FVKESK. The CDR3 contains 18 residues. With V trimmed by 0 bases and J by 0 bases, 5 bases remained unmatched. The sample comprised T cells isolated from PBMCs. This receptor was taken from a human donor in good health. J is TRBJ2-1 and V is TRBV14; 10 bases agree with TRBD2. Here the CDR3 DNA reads TGTGCCAGCAGCCAAGAACTAGCGGGACCGGGCTCCTACAATGAGCAGTTCTTC. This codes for CASSQELAGPGSYNEQFF.